This TCR beta chain was identified in a study of T cells in Graves' hyperthyroidism and ophthalmopathy. Study as a whole: Once the initial diagnosis was made, peripheral blood was obtained before any treatment. Overall study results and limits: A 13 V-J model separated ophthalmopathy from stable hyperthyroidism. The model foresaw ophthalmopathy a median roughly 6 months prior to onset.

Uncontrolled infection, other autoimmune disease, pregnancy or lactation excluded patients. Researchers amplified the TCR beta CDR3 regions from RNA transcripts. A set of HTBI primers served as the primers for a first-round RT-PCR of the TCR CDR3. A single record per CDR3 protein comes from TCRdb applying MiXCR to the multiplex PCR reads. This sample carries approximately 600,000 distinct CDR3 sequences, less than 25% of them seen once, and the ten largest clones take roughly a third. As for this clonotype: Its antigen remains unidentified.

This CDR3 region has 15 residues. The germline V and J ends were trimmed by 7 bases and 7 bases, with 20 bases remaining between them. Per germline, CDR1 LGHNT and CDR2 FRNRAP. This TCR was recovered from a man aged 25-40 years with Graves' ophthalmopathy. Sequenced input: blood. The rearrangement joins TRBV12-5 to TRBJ1-5; D unclear. For the CDR3, the DNA is TGTGCTAGTGATCCGAATCGGGGTGCAAGACAGCCCCAGCATTTT. It specifies CASDPNRGARQPQHF.